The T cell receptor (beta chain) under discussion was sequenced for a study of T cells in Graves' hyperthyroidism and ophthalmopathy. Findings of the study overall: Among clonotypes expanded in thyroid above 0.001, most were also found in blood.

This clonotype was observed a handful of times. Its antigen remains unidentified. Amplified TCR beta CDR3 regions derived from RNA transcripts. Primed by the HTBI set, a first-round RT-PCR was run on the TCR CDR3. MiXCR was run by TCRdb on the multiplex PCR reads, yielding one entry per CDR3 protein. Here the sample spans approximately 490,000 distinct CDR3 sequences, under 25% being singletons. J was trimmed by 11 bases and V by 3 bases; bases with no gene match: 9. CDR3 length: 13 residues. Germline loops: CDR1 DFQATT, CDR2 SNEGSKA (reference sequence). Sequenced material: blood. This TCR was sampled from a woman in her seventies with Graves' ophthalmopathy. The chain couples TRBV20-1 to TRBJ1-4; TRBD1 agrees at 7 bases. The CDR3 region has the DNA TGCAGTGCTAGGATTGGGACAGACGAGAAACTGTTTTTT. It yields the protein CSARIGTDEKLFF.